This TCR beta chain was identified during a study of blood T cell repertoires in COVID-19. The protocol was immunoSEQ multiplex PCR, while the TCRdb copy is restricted to in-frame clones and leaves out a portion. Of some 29,000 clones in the sample, roughly 83% are singletons; the top ten hold approximately 9.4%. Germline CDR1 is LGHDT and CDR2 is YNNKEL (reference sequence). J gave up 3 bases and V 1 base, and 2 bases lay outside the gene matches. The CDR3 spans 14 residues. The sample comprised peripheral blood. V gene TRBV3-1 (or the pseudogene TRBV3-2) combines with J gene TRBJ1-2; 7 bases are a match to TRBD1. This TCR came from an elderly man with active COVID-19. The CDR3 reads CASSQGQGHYGYTF. CDR3 nucleotides: TGTGCCAGCAGCCAAGGACAGGGACACTATGGCTACACCTTC.